This T cell receptor beta chain was obtained from a study of blood T cell repertoires in COVID-19 (dated by TCRdb to 2018 to 2021). As for the study more broadly: Samples covering the acute and convalescent phases of COVID-19 were provided by collaborators in the United States, Italy and Spain. The repertoires were released in a freely available public database intended as a resource for research on the immune response to SARS-CoV-2. Deeply sampled blood TCRbeta repertoires from subjects exposed to, actively infected with, or recovered from COVID-19 were included in the dataset. The sample metadata nearly always contained a de-identified subject ID, COVID-19 status, age in years and sex. The prospective study material was composed of cDNA or gDNA derived from T cells, B-cell-depleted T cells, or PBMCs. Where available, HLA class I and class II types were taken from metadata supplied by the sample provider and were not determined by assay-based typing. The samples were drawn from two sources: the first 160 participants of the ongoing ImmuneRACE study, and 1,200 or so subjects contributed by 6 global collaborators. What the authors observed across the whole study: Clinical and demographic metadata were provided uncurated, with the amount varying by source and participant.

After removal of 8 bases from V and 8 bases from J, the junction retains 10 bases not matched to a gene. Including the terminal cysteine and phenylalanine, the CDR3 comprises 14 residues. Here the CDR3 DNA is all that survives: 42 bases in frame from base 1. According to the germline V gene, CDR1 reads SQVTM and CDR2 reads ANQGSEA. About this clone: The antigen it recognizes is unknown. Base qualities were left out, and no much larger clone turns up one base away.

TCRbeta CDR3 regions were amplified from genomic DNA using the immunoSEQ Assay, a bias-controlled multiplex PCR. Concerning the study's data processing: Nucleated cell counts per sample were estimated from amplification of reference gene primers within the assay. To quantify the absolute abundance of each unique TCRbeta CDR3 rearrangement, sequence reads were collapsed and filtered. Productive Simpson clonality was computed per sample as the square root of Simpson's diversity index over productive rearrangements. TCRdb holds this immuneACCESS table with in-frame rearrangements only. Some clones are missing; in checked studies, unresolved V genes explain under half, and the rest has no known cause. The V and J calls and clone size are taken from that table; D and trimming were inferred from the DNA. The table for this sample lists 150,000 to 200,000 clones; 82% of them were counted only once. Around 7% of the sample is held by the ten biggest clonotypes.

In Seattle, one collaborating source enrolled patients while the infection was active and tracked those patients longitudinally over the course of disease. The collaborating institutions used their own protocols to collect whole blood in K2EDTA tubes. Collaborator samples were shipped for TCRbeta analysis as frozen whole blood, isolated PBMCs, or DNA extracted from either sample type. The chain links TRBV29-1 with TRBJ2-1, with 12 bases aligning to TRBD2. The clonotype originates from a woman aged 40 to 49 with COVID-19, enrolled during active disease. Sequenced material: peripheral blood. The DNA sequence reads TGCAGCCATCTTCTAGCGGGAGGGAGGCATGAGCAGTTCTTC. Its protein product is CSHLLAGGRHEQFF.